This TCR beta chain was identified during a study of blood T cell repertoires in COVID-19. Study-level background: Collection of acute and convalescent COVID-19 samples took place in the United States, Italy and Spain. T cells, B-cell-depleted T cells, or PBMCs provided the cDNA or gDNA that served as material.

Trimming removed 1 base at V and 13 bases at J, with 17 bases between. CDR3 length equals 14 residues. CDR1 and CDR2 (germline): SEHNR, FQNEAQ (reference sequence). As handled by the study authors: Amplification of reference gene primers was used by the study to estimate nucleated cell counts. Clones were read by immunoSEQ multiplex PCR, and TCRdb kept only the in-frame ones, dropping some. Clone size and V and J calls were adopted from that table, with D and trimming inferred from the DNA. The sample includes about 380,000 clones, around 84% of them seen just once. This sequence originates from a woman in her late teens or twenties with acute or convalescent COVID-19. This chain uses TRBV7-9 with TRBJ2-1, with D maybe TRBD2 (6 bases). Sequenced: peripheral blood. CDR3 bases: TGTGCCAGCAGCTTAGACCGCGGGAAAGGTGTTCAGTTCTTC. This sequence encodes CASSLDRGKGVQFF.